This TCR beta chain was recovered during a study of blood T cell repertoires in COVID-19. Study-wide background: Nucleic acid was either cDNA or gDNA, and it came from T cells, B-cell-depleted T cells, or PBMCs.

Trimming cost V 4 bases and J 4 bases, with 13 bases left between them. This CDR3 spans 14 amino acids. The germline CDR1 and CDR2 sequences are LGHDT and YNNKEL (reference sequence). Clones were read by immunoSEQ multiplex PCR, and TCRdb kept only the in-frame ones, dropping some. The profile shows 150,000 or so clones, roughly 83% of them singletons. Sequenced sample: peripheral blood. The TCR sequence derives from a woman aged 60 to 75 with acute or convalescent COVID-19. The V call is TRBV3-1 (or the pseudogene TRBV3-2), the J call TRBJ1-1, with D possibly being TRBD1 (6 bases). The CDR3 region has the DNA TGTGCCAGCAGCCTCCAGGGGCTTGGCACTGAAGCTTTCTTT. Translated: CASSLQGLGTEAFF.